The present entry profiles one T cell receptor beta chain with its context. The antigen remains unidentified. The data derive from a study of neoadjuvant anti-PD-1 for oral cavity cancer. Turning to the study itself: Patients mostly received three to four biweekly nivolumab doses at 3 mg/kg before surgery.

The V and J ends lost 6 bases and 7 bases, in that order; junction bases with no gene match: 11. CDR3 length equals 16 residues. Per germline, CDR1 MNHEY and CDR2 SMNVEV (reference sequence). The study's findings and limits: Treg/Th17 ratio rose with pretreatment blood and fell with post-treatment tumor TCRbeta clonality.

The repertoire was sequenced with immunoSEQ multiplex PCR; TCRdb's copy has only in-frame clones and lacks some. The table has over 14,000 clones, 70% seen once. The receptor was isolated from a person aged 40 to 85 with oral cavity squamous cell carcinoma. This chain uses TRBV27 with TRBJ2-1; 11 bases map to TRBD2. The sample here was PBMCs, taken before nivolumab (anti-PD-1) treatment. CDR3 amino acids: CASSSFGASGRNEQFF. DNA of the CDR3: TGTGCCAGCAGCTCCTTTGGGGCTAGCGGGAGGAATGAGCAGTTCTTC.